The rows below give T cell receptor beta chains drawn from one sample of a study of post-analysis software for immune sequencing data. TCRdb ran MiXCR on the PCR reads and lists one entry per CDR3 protein. The data contain 170,000 or so distinct CDR3 sequences, 30% of them singletons. What was sequenced was blood. Every receptor here comes from a girl aged 5-17 years with multiple sclerosis. The CDR3 runs from the conserved cysteine through the conserved F or W. Fields, in order: J gene, V gene, D gene, clone size, CDR3 protein, CDR3 DNA. A D gene is named only where the DNA matches it firmly. The size entry is marked missing in some rows and otherwise reads once, few, many or a size class.

TRBJ2-5,TRBV4-1,TRBD2,many,CASSPRAGGWETQYF,TGCGCCAGCAGCCCACGAGCGGGAGGATGGGAGACCCAGTACTTC
TRBJ2-1,TRBV14,-,-,CASSPWTLLNEQFF,TGTGCCAGCAGCCCCTGGACCCTGCTGAATGAGCAGTTCTTC
TRBJ2-7,TRBV29-1,-,-,CSVGGQTYEQYF,TGCAGCGTTGGGGGACAAACCTACGAGCAGTACTTC
TRBJ2-2,TRBV4-1,-,few,CASSPQYTGELFF,TGCGCCAGCAGTCCCCAGTACACCGGGGAGCTGTTTTTT
TRBJ1-4,TRBV20-1,TRBD1,many,CSAGGPTGMGKLFF,TGCAGTGCTGGGGGGCCGACAGGGATGGGAAAACTGTTTTTT
TRBJ1-2,TRBV2,-,-,CASSAEGYGYTF,TGTGCCAGCAGTGCGGAGGGTTATGGCTACACCTTC
TRBJ2-7,TRBV20-1,-,-,CSAGGTEAYEQYF,TGCAGTGCTGGGGGGACAGAGGCCTACGAGCAGTACTTC
TRBJ1-2,TRBV14,-,few,CASSPASLYGYTF,TGTGCCAGCAGCCCCGCGTCGCTCTATGGCTACACCTTC
TRBJ1-1,TRBV29-1,-,many,CSAGDNTEAFF,TGCAGCGCAGGAGACAACACTGAAGCTTTCTTT
TRBJ1-6,TRBV19,-,-,CASSIDTELPPLHF,TGTGCCAGTAGTATAGATACAGAGCTTCCACCCCTCCACTTT
TRBJ1-1,TRBV6-6,-,few,CASRTGTRNTEAFF,TGTGCCAGCAGAACCGGGACAAGAAACACTGAAGCTTTCTTT
TRBJ2-7,TRBV27,TRBD2,-,CVSRSQGLDYEQYF,TGTGTCAGCAGGAGCCAGGGACTAGACTACGAGCAGTACTTC
TRBJ2-7,TRBV20-1,TRBD1,-,CSAPAGTGETYEQYF,TGCAGTGCCCCCGCCGGGACAGGGGAAACCTACGAGCAGTACTTC
TRBJ2-7,TRBV29-1,TRBD1,many,CSVGQDLTYEQYF,TGCAGCGTAGGACAGGATCTGACCTACGAGCAGTACTTC
TRBJ2-1,TRBV7-6,-,-,CASGFDGSWTYNEQFF,TGTGCCAGCGGGTTTGACGGGAGTTGGACCTACAATGAGCAGTTCTTC
TRBJ1-2,TRBV29-1,-,many,CSVRQEGYTF,TGCAGCGTTCGGCAGGAAGGCTACACCTTC
TRBJ2-5,TRBV20-1,-,many,CSARNARGPAETQYF,TGCAGTGCTAGAAATGCCAGGGGCCCGGCAGAGACCCAGTACTTC
TRBJ1-2,TRBV3-1,-,-,CASSPQGRFYGYTF,TGTGCCAGCAGCCCTCAAGGACGGTTCTATGGCTACACCTTC
TRBJ2-7,TRBV7-9,-,many,CASSPGRGLKASYEQYF,TGTGCCAGCAGCCCAGGCCGGGGCCTGAAGGCCTCCTACGAGCAGTACTTC
TRBJ1-6,TRBV12-3/TRBV12-4,TRBD1,few,CASSSGQDNSPLHF,TGTGCCAGCAGTTCGGGACAGGATAATTCACCCCTCCACTTT
TRBJ1-2,TRBV11-2,-,many,CASSLARSHYGYTF,TGTGCCAGCAGCTTAGCCCGGTCCCACTATGGCTACACCTTC
TRBJ2-7,TRBV7-6,-,-,CASPMYEQYF,TGTGCCAGTCCGATGTACGAGCAGTACTTC
TRBJ2-3,TRBV4-1,TRBD2,many,CASSQTPRLAVTSTDTQYF,TGCGCCAGCAGCCAAACCCCCCGACTAGCGGTGACTAGCACAGATACGCAGTATTTT
TRBJ2-7,TRBV27,-,many,CASSLPRQGGNEQYF,TGTGCCAGCAGTTTACCCCGACAGGGAGGGAACGAGCAGTACTTC
TRBJ1-4,TRBV29-1,-,many,CSASGRAGEEKLFF,TGCAGCGCCTCAGGACGCGCAGGGGAAGAAAAACTGTTTTTT
TRBJ1-6,TRBV7-2,-,few,CASSLAAAYNSPLHF,TGTGCCAGCAGCTTAGCGGCTGCATATAATTCACCCCTCCACTTT
TRBJ2-5,TRBV29-1,-,many,CSVEGPGETQYF,TGCAGCGTTGAGGGGCCCGGCGAGACCCAGTACTTC
TRBJ2-7,TRBV6-6,TRBD1,many,CASSRTPGGQGESYEQYF,TGTGCCAGCAGTCGTACCCCCGGGGGACAGGGGGAATCCTACGAGCAGTACTTC
TRBJ1-2,TRBV7-2,-,few,CASSTNRASYGYTF,TGTGCCAGCAGCACCAACAGGGCATCCTATGGCTACACCTTC
TRBJ2-5,TRBV12-3/TRBV12-4,TRBD2,-,CASSREGQETQYF,TGTGCCAGCAGCAGGGAGGGGCAAGAGACCCAGTACTTC
TRBJ1-5,TRBV19,TRBD1,-,CASSRTGGNQPQHF,TGTGCCAGTAGTAGAACAGGGGGCAATCAGCCCCAGCATTTT
TRBJ2-7,TRBV25-1,TRBD1,many,CASSPITGTGGDEQYF,TGTGCCAGCAGTCCCATTACCGGGACAGGGGGAGACGAGCAGTACTTC
TRBJ1-1,TRBV10-2,TRBD1,-,CASSRTGQTEAFF,TGCGCCAGCAGCCGGACAGGGCAAACTGAAGCTTTCTTT
TRBJ1-2,TRBV4-2,-,once,CASSQPQDRGYGYTF,TGTGCCAGCAGCCAACCTCAGGACCGGGGCTATGGCTACACCTTC
TRBJ2-1,TRBV20-1,-,-,CSARFGYGGDNEQFF,TGCAGTGCTAGATTTGGGTACGGGGGTGACAATGAGCAGTTCTTC
TRBJ2-7,TRBV28,-,many,CATHNRRLSSYEQYF,TGTGCCACCCACAACAGGAGGCTAAGCTCCTACGAGCAGTACTTC
TRBJ2-5,TRBV4-1,TRBD2,many,CASRPGGLAGTQETQYF,TGCGCCAGCAGGCCTGGAGGACTAGCGGGGACCCAAGAGACCCAGTACTTC
TRBJ1-1,TRBV7-2,-,-,CASSSYPYGVPEAFF,TGTGCCAGCAGCTCCTACCCTTACGGAGTCCCTGAAGCTTTCTTT
TRBJ2-3,TRBV9,-,many,CASSPGSVSTDTQYF,TGTGCCAGCAGTCCTGGTAGCGTCAGCACAGATACGCAGTATTTT
TRBJ2-1,TRBV7-9,TRBD2,few,CASSSTGTSGQFEQFF,TGTGCCAGCAGTTCCACCGGGACTAGCGGGCAGTTCGAGCAGTTCTTC
TRBJ2-5,TRBV5-1,-,-,CASSLSGDGGGETQYF,TGCGCCAGCAGCTTGTCCGGAGATGGGGGTGGAGAGACCCAGTACTTC
TRBJ2-3,TRBV28,TRBD2,-,CASRLAAGTDTQYF,TGTGCCAGCAGACTAGCGGCCGGGACAGATACGCAGTATTTT
TRBJ2-3,TRBV3-1,-,few,CASSPPGWRTDTQYF,TGTGCCAGCAGCCCACCAGGGTGGCGCACAGATACGCAGTATTTT
TRBJ2-7,TRBV20-1,-,many,CSARVKGGSSYEQYF,TGCAGTGCCCGCGTAAAGGGTGGGAGCTCCTACGAGCAGTACTTC